Each of the 5 T cell receptor beta chains below was sequenced from the same sample in a study of blood T cell repertoires in COVID-19. TCRdb's table, derived via immunoSEQ multiplex PCR, lists solely in-frame clones and lacks some. The data show 450,000 or so clones, approximately 89% seen once. The sample was peripheral blood. The receptors here all came from a woman aged 35 to 49 with COVID-19, enrolled during active disease.

The DNA for the CDR3 is TGTGCCAGCAGTTTTACGACAGGGGACTATGGCTACACCTTC. This codes for CASSFTTGDYGYTF. The V gene is TRBV6-5, the J gene TRBJ1-2, with TRBD1 matching 8 bases. Germline V gene sequence: CDR1 MNHEY, CDR2 SVGAGI. V shed 4 bases and J 3 bases; nucleotides not matched to a gene: 4. The CDR3 contains 14 residues.

J is TRBJ2-2 and V is TRBV3-1 (or the pseudogene TRBV3-2); 9 bases align to TRBD1. V shed 1 base and J 5 bases; nucleotides not matched to a gene: 2. The germline CDR1 and CDR2 sequences are LGHDT and YNNKEL (reference sequence). The CDR3 is made up of 15 amino acids. CDR3 loop: CASSQGDRETGELFF. The CDR3 DNA is TGTGCCAGCAGCCAAGGGGACAGGGAAACCGGGGAGCTGTTTTTT.

This chain uses TRBV7-9 with TRBJ1-4; D is unclear. Trimming removed 5 bases from V and 1 base from J, with 11 bases in between. The CDR3 has 15 amino acids. The germline V gene encodes CDR1 SEHNR and CDR2 FQNEAQ (reference sequence). The CDR3 sequence: CASSPPQITNEKLFF. CDR3 sequence (DNA): TGTGCCAGCAGCCCACCACAGATAACTAATGAAAAACTGTTTTTT.

Notes on this clone: Other DNA sequences in this sample translate to the same CDR3. J is TRBJ1-1 and V is TRBV3-1 (or the pseudogene TRBV3-2); D unclear. CDR3 size: 13 residues. Germline values: CDR1 LGHDT, CDR2 YNNKEL (reference sequence). V dropped 2 bases and J dropped 2 bases, with 6 bases sitting between them. CDR3 DNA: TGTGCCAGCAGCCAATCGGGTAACACTGAAGCTTTCTTT. Its translation is CASSQSGNTEAFF.

This clone has more than one count but fewer than ten. The rearrangement joins TRBV12-5 to TRBJ2-5; 9 nucleotides align to TRBD1. J was trimmed by 4 bases and V by 0 bases; bases with no gene match: 21. The CDR3 sequence is 21 residues long. Germline V gives CDR1 LGHNT, CDR2 FRNRAP. DNA of the CDR3: TGTGCTAGTGGTTTGGTATTGAGGGGATTGCGACCGGACAGGGGCCCAGAGACCCAGTACTTC. Its protein product is CASGLVLRGLRPDRGPETQYF.